This record covers a single T cell receptor (beta chain). Its antigen is unknown. The table came from immunoSEQ multiplex PCR; TCRdb's copy has only in-frame clones and leaves some out. The sample includes roughly 38,000 clones, approximately 72% seen only once; the top ten take around 0.5%. This specimen belongs to a study of STAT5B mutations in CD4+ large granular lymphocyte leukemia. The CDR3 runs 14 residues. V shed 7 bases and J shed 4 bases, with 16 bases lying between them. The germline V gene has CDR1 SNHLY and CDR2 FYNNEI. General study points: Data were not HLA-matched across samples. Patient CD4-sorted repertoires looked more clonal than healthy CD4+ repertoires, even without putative leukemic clones. Top patient clones used TRBV06 genes more often: 8/27 versus 2/35 in controls.

Buffy coats from healthy blood donors served as controls. Sequenced material: CD4+ T cells from blood buffy coats. The chain uses TRBV2 and TRBJ2-5; TRBD1 or TRBD2 may be the D gene (5 bases each). The sequence was collected from a human donor in good health. In DNA form, the CDR3 reads TGTGCCAGCACTATCGACGGGGCGCGAGAGACCCAGTACTTC. This codes for CASTIDGARETQYF. The full variable domain, its missing parts supplied by reference TRBV2 and TRBJ2-5, is EPEVTQTPSHQVTQMGQEVILRCVPISNHLYFYWYRQILGQKVEFLVSFYNNEISEKSEIFDDQFSVERPDGSNFTLKIRSTKLEDSAMYFCASTIDGARETQYFGPGTRLLVL.